Sequencing of this T cell receptor beta chain was carried out in a study of blood T cell repertoires in COVID-19 (dated by TCRdb to the early 2020s). For the wider study: The collaborator samples originated in the United States, Italy and Spain and spanned the acute and convalescent phases of COVID-19. The material from the prospective study consisted of cDNA or gDNA derived from T cells, B-cell-depleted T cells, or PBMCs. Deeply sampled blood TCRbeta repertoires from subjects exposed to, actively infected with, or recovered from COVID-19 were included in the dataset. The repertoires were released in a freely available public database intended as a resource for research on the immune response to SARS-CoV-2. Samples came from the ongoing ImmuneRACE study (first 160 participants) plus 1,254 subjects from 6 global collaborators. The sample metadata nearly always contained a de-identified subject ID, COVID-19 status, age in years and sex. Where available, HLA class I and class II types were obtained from metadata supplied by the sample provider rather than from assay-based typing. Results the study describes overall, beyond this receptor: The amount of clinical and demographic metadata varied by source and participant and was provided uncurated.

This clone has only one observation. Its antigen is still unknown. Base qualities are not recorded, but no much larger clone differs from it by a single base. TCRbeta CDR3 regions were amplified from genomic DNA using the immunoSEQ Assay, a bias-controlled multiplex PCR. The study's processing was this. Nucleated cell counts per sample were estimated from amplification of reference gene primers within the assay. To quantify the absolute abundance of each unique TCRbeta CDR3 rearrangement, sequence reads were collapsed and filtered. Productive Simpson clonality was computed per sample as the square root of Simpson's diversity index over productive rearrangements. In its TCRdb copy, this immuneACCESS table keeps in-frame sequences only and misses some clones. Where compared with another copy, unresolved V genes explain less than half of these, and the others have no known cause. V and J calls and clone size are copied from that table; D and trimming were computed from the DNA. For this sample the table gives hundreds of thousands of clones, of which about nine tenths were detected only once. The ten largest clones capture about 7% of the sample.

At one collaborating source in Seattle, patients were enrolled during active infection and were followed longitudinally through the course of disease. The collaborating institutions used their own protocols to collect whole blood in K2EDTA tubes. For TCRbeta analysis, collaborators shipped samples as frozen whole blood, isolated PBMCs, or DNA extracted from either of those sample types. CDR1 and CDR2 were assigned from the germline V gene (reference sequence) as LNHDA and SQIVND. The germline ends are 14 bases apart after V is trimmed by 5 bases and J by 7 bases. The CDR3 sequence holds 14 residues, the cysteine and phenylalanine included. Left in the record is the CDR3 DNA by itself, 42 bases read in frame from the first base.

The sequence was obtained from a woman aged 70-85 years with COVID-19, enrolled during active disease. In this chain, TRBV19 is recombined with TRBJ2-2; a weak D assignment points to TRBD2 (5 bases agree). The sample was peripheral blood. The CDR3 region has the sequence CASSGSVGVGELFF. The DNA sequence is TGTGCCAGTAGTGGTTCGGTGGGAGTCGGGGAGCTGTTTTTT.